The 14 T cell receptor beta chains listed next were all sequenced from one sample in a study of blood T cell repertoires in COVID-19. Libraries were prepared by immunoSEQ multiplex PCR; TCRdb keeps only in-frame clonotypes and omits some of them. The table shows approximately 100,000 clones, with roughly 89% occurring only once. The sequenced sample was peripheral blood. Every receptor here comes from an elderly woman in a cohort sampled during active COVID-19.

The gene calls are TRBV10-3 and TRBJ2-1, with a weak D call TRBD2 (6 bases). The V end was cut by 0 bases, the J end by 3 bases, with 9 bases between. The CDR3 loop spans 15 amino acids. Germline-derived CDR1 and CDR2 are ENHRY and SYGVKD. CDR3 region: CAISESGGVYNEQFF. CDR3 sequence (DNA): TGTGCCATCAGTGAGTCGGGCGGGGTCTACAATGAGCAGTTCTTC.

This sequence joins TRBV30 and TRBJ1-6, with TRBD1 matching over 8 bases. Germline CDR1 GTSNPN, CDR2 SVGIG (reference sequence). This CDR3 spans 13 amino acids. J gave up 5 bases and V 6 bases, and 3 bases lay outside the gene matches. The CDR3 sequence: CACQGQDNSPLHF. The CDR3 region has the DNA TGTGCCTGCCAGGGACAGGATAATTCACCCCTCCACTTT.

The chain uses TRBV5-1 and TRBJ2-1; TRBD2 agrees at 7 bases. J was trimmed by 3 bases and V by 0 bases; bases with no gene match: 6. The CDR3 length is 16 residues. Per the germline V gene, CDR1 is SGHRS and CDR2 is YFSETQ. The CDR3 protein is CASSLAAGVGYNEQFF. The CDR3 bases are TGCGCCAGCAGCTTGGCCGCGGGGGTAGGCTACAATGAGCAGTTCTTC. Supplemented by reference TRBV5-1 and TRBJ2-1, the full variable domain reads KAGVTQTPRYLIKTRGQQVTLSCSPISGHRSVSWYQQTPGQGLQFLFEYFSETQRNKGNFPGRFSGRQFSNSRSEMNVSTLELGDSALYLCASSLAAGVGYNEQFFGPGTRLTVL.

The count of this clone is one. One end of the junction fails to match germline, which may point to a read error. The CDR3 sequence is CASREDNSGNTIYF. CDR3 in DNA: TGTGCCAGCAGGGAAGACAACTCTGGAAACACCATATATTTT. The J gene is TRBJ1-3, the V gene TRBV6-1; no clear D gene. The CDR3 is 14 amino acids. Germline values: CDR1 MNHNS, CDR2 SASEGT.

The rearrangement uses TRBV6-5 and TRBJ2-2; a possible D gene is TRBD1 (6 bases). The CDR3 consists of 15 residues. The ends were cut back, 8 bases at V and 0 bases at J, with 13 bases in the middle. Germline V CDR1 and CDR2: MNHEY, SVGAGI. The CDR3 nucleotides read TGTGCCAGCGTTGGGGGCGTCGCGAACACCGGGGAGCTGTTTTTT. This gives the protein CASVGGVANTGELFF.

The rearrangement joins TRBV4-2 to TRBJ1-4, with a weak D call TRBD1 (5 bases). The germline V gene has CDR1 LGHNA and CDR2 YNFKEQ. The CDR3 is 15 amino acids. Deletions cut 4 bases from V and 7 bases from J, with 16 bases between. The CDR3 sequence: CASSPLGGAGEKLFF. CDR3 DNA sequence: TGTGCCAGCAGCCCACTGGGAGGGGCGGGTGAAAAACTGTTTTTT.

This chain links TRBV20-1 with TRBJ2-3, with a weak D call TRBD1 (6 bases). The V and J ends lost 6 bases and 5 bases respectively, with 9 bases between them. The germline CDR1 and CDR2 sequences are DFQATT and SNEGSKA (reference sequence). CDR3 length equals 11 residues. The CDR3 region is CSAQGLDTQYF. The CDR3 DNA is TGCAGTGCCCAGGGGTTAGATACGCAGTATTTT.

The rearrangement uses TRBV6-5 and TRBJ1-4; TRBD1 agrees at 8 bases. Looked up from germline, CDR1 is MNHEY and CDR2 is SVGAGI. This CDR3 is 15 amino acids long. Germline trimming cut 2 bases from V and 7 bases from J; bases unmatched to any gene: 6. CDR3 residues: CASSYPGTGIEKLFF. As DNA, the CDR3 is TGTGCCAGCAGTTACCCCGGGACAGGAATTGAAAAACTGTTTTTT.

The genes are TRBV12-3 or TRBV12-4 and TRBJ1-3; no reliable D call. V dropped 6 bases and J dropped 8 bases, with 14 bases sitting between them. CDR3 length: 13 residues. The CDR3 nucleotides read TGTGCCAGCAGGTTTTCTTCCGCGGACACCATATATTTT. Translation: CASRFSSADTIYF.

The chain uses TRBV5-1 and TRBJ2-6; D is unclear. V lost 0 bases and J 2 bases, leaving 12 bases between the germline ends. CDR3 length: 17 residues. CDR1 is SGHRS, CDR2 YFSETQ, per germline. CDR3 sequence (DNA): TGCGCCAGCAGCTTGGACGCAGGCCCCACTGGGGCCAACGTCCTGACTTTC. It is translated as CASSLDAGPTGANVLTF.

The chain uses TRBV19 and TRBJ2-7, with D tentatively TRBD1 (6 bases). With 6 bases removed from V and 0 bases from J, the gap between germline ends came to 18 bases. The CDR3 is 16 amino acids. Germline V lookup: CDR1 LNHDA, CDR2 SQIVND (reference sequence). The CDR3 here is CASRGFSQGFSYEQYF. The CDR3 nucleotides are TGTGCCAGTAGGGGGTTCTCACAGGGCTTCTCCTACGAGCAGTACTTC.

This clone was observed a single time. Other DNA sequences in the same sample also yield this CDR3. The CDR3 spells CASSIFGQGNQPQHF. CDR3 DNA sequence: TGTGCCAGTAGTATATTCGGACAGGGAAATCAGCCCCAGCATTTT. The chain couples TRBV19 to TRBJ1-5; TRBD1 aligns across 8 bases. Per the germline V gene, CDR1 is LNHDA and CDR2 is SQIVND (reference sequence). CDR3 length equals 15 residues. V gave up 2 bases and J gave up 4 bases; unmatched junction bases: 4.

In DNA form, the CDR3 reads TGTGCCAGCAGGCGTGACACGAACAATCAGCCCCAGCATTTT. It specifies CASRRDTNNQPQHF. The chain carries TRBV6-6 and TRBJ1-5; D is unclear. CDR1 is MNHNY, CDR2 SVGAGI, per germline (reference sequence). This CDR3 comprises 14 residues. Trimming left V 6 bases short and J 3 bases short, with 12 bases between.

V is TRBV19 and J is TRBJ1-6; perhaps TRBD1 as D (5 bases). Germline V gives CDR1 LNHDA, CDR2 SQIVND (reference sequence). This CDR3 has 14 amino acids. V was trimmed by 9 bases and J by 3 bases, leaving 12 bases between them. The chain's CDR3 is CASTGGIYNSPLHF. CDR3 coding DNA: TGTGCCAGCACAGGCGGAATCTATAATTCACCCCTCCACTTT.